A selection of T cell receptor beta chains follows, all from one sample in a study of T cell responses to AZD1222 COVID-19 vaccine. Assay used: immunoSEQ multiplex PCR; TCRdb lists only in-frame clones, some missing. Found here are more than 85,000 clones, less than 90% of them singletons; the top ten hold approximately 16%. Sequenced material: peripheral blood, taken on day 0 of AZD1222 vaccination. The receptors were sampled from an adult in good health. Both conserved end residues are part of each CDR3. A D gene is named only where the DNA matches it firmly.

D gene	V gene	J gene	CDR3 protein
-	TRBV4-1	TRBJ1-2	CASSQEAASGVYGYTF
-	TRBV5-5	TRBJ2-5	CASSLKETQYF
-	TRBV11-3	TRBJ1-1	CASSSGRANTEAFF
-	TRBV7-8	TRBJ1-2	CASSLVPDGNYGYTF
-	TRBV5-1	TRBJ2-7	CASSRGPGLEQYF
-	TRBV19	TRBJ1-2	CASSAERYTF
-	TRBV7-7	TRBJ1-1	CASSRMGDTEAFF
-	TRBV7-7	TRBJ2-5	CASSRGREYQETQYF
-	TRBV18	TRBJ1-1	CASSPPSHPGEEAFF
-	TRBV29-1	TRBJ2-6	CSVQDGIFNVLTF
TRBD1	TRBV5-6	TRBJ1-5	CASSELGTEDQPQHF
-	TRBV12-5	TRBJ2-1	CASGFSLASGSVGNEQFF
-	TRBV2	TRBJ2-2	CASNRWTDARTGELFF
-	TRBV6-2/TRBV6-3	TRBJ2-7	CASSTFYEQYF
-	TRBV28	TRBJ1-6	CASSPGRDLSGSPLHF
TRBD1	TRBV2	TRBJ1-1	CARGGGGDKYTEAFF
-	TRBV7-9	TRBJ2-7	CASSWGAGTRTKQYF
-	TRBV7-9	TRBJ1-1	CASSRGRESTEAFF
TRBD1	TRBV5-1	TRBJ1-1	CASSFGLGTGTTEAFF
-	TRBV2	TRBJ1-6	CASSLQGGVNSPLHF
-	TRBV25-1	TRBJ1-2	CASSDLGAGIYGYTF